Each of the 32 T cell receptor beta chains below was sequenced from the same sample in a study of T cells in Graves' hyperthyroidism and ophthalmopathy. Researchers amplified the TCR beta CDR3 regions from RNA transcripts. Using the HTBI primer set, a first-round RT-PCR was run on the TCR CDR3. TCRdb passed the multiplex PCR reads through MiXCR, listing each CDR3 protein once. The sample lists around 420,000 distinct CDR3 sequences, roughly 15% occurring once. Sequenced: blood. These receptors were collected from a woman between 18 and 29 years old with Graves' hyperthyroidism.

This clonotype has only a few counts. Sequence at one end of the junction differs from germline and may be a read error. The chain carries TRBV2 and TRBJ1-1; possibly TRBD1 for D (6 bases). CDR1 and CDR2 from the germline V gene are SNHLY and FYNNEI. This CDR3 is built from 11 residues. The CDR3 DNA sequence: TGTGCCGGCAGGGGATACGCTGAAGCTTTCTTT. Its protein is CAGRGYAEAFF.

In its sample, this clonotype was seen many times. The CDR3 coding sequence is TGTGCCAGCAGTGAAAATTCACCCCTCCACTTT. Amino acid sequence: CASSENSPLHF. This chain joins TRBV6-1 and TRBJ1-6; D is unresolved. Trimming removed 2 bases from V and 7 bases from J, with 0 bases in between. The germline V gene encodes CDR1 MNHNS and CDR2 SASEGT. There are 11 residues in the CDR3.

V and J are TRBV28 and TRBJ2-7, with unresolved D. The CDR3 length is 15 residues. Deletions cut 4 bases from V and 5 bases from J, with 18 bases between. Germline CDR1 and CDR2: MDHEN and SYDVKM. The DNA for the CDR3 is TGTGCCAGCAGTTCTTACGACCTCTCCACCCACGAGCAGTACTTC. It specifies CASSSYDLSTHEQYF.

This clonotype was picked up many times. The V call is TRBV11-2, the J call TRBJ2-1; D is ambiguous. The germline CDR1 and CDR2 sequences are SGHAT and FQNNGV. The CDR3 has 11 amino acids. Trimming took 5 bases from V and 9 from J, leaving 8 bases between them. The CDR3 sequence is CASSALTEQFF. The CDR3 nucleotides read TGTGCCAGCAGCGCCCTAACTGAGCAGTTCTTC.

Many counts were recorded for this clonotype. The chain joins TRBV24-1 to TRBJ2-1; 11 bases are a match to TRBD2. With V trimmed by 4 bases and J by 9 bases, 16 bases remained unmatched. Germline CDR1 KGHDR, CDR2 SFDVKD. The CDR3 has 18 residues. The CDR3 loop reads CATSDRHSLAGVRGEQFF. CDR3 DNA sequence: TGTGCCACCAGTGACCGTCACTCACTAGCGGGAGTAAGAGGTGAGCAGTTCTTC.

The chain links TRBV27 to TRBJ1-2, with D possibly TRBD1 on 6 matching bases. Germline CDR1 is MNHEY and CDR2 is SMNVEV (reference sequence). Trimming left V 1 base short and J 2 bases short, with 14 bases between. The CDR3 totals 16 residues. CDR3 bases: TGTGCCAGCAGTTTATTGGGGGGGGCCCTGAACTATGGCTACACCTTC. Amino acid sequence: CASSLLGGALNYGYTF.

This clonotype was found many times. V and J are TRBV2 and TRBJ2-7; D uncertain. The CDR3 is made up of 14 amino acids. V lost 3 bases and J lost 2, with 11 bases in between. The germline gives CDR1 SNHLY, CDR2 FYNNEI. This CDR3 reads CASSDFGHPYEQYF. In DNA form, the CDR3 reads TGTGCCAGCAGTGATTTTGGGCATCCCTACGAGCAGTACTTC.

The DNA for the CDR3 is TGTGCCAGCAGCCAACCGGGACGTATCTACGAGCAGTACTTC. Its translation: CASSQPGRIYEQYF. The gene calls are TRBV14 and TRBJ2-7; D may be TRBD1 or TRBD2 (5 bases each). V lost 2 bases, J lost 3 bases, and 11 bases lay in between. Germline loops: CDR1 SGHDN, CDR2 FVKESK. The CDR3 length is 14 residues.

The chain uses TRBV7-2 and TRBJ2-1; the D gene is possibly TRBD2 (5 bases). There are 12 residues in the CDR3. CDR1 and CDR2 (germline): SGHTA, FQGNSA. Trimming took off 5 bases at V and 7 bases at J, with 9 bases between the two ends. DNA of the CDR3: TGTGCCAGCAGCCCCCTAGCAAATGAGCAGTTCTTC. The encoded protein is CASSPLANEQFF.

At least ten counts were recorded for this clonotype. V usage is TRBV18 and J usage is TRBJ1-4; 8 bases map to TRBD1. CDR3 length: 14 residues. V lost 2 bases and J lost 5; bases outside the gene matches: 1. Germline V CDR1 and CDR2: KGHSH, LQKENI. The CDR3 loop reads CASSPRQGNEKLFF. CDR3 nucleotides: TGTGCCAGCTCACCAAGACAGGGGAATGAAAAACTGTTTTTT.

V gene TRBV2 combines with J gene TRBJ2-7; tentatively, D is TRBD2 (5 bases). Looked up from germline, CDR1 is SNHLY and CDR2 is FYNNEI. This CDR3 contains 16 residues. Trimming shortened V by 5 bases and J by 4 bases, and 21 bases separated the two germline ends. CDR3 nucleotides: TGTGCCAGCAGTTACTCCCCTGGGAGCGAGGAGTACGAGCAGTACTTC. Its translation is CASSYSPGSEEYEQYF.

In regard to this clonotype: Being one base from a much bigger clone, this may be a read error. The rearrangement joins TRBV13 to TRBJ2-7; D unclear. Trimming took 5 bases from V and 2 from J, leaving 13 bases between them. The CDR3 consists of 14 residues. CDR1 is PRHDT, CDR2 FYEKMQ, per germline (reference sequence). The CDR3 DNA is TGTGCCAGCAGCACCAGACAAAGGACCTACGAGCAGTACTTC. Translating it yields CASSTRQRTYEQYF.

This chain links TRBV12-3 or TRBV12-4 with TRBJ2-4; D possibly matches TRBD1 or TRBD2 (6 bases each). The CDR3 is made up of 14 amino acids. The germline V and J ends were trimmed by 7 bases and 6 bases, with 16 bases remaining between them. The CDR3 DNA reads TGTGCCAGCAACTGGGGGGCGGGGACAAACATTCAGTACTTC. Translating gives CASNWGAGTNIQYF.

This clonotype has more than one count but fewer than ten. V is TRBV10-1 and J is TRBJ2-1; 13 bases match TRBD2. This CDR3 is built from 17 residues. Trimming at V came to 0 bases and at J to 7 bases, leaving 6 bases not matched to a gene. The germline gives CDR1 WNHNN, CDR2 SYGVQD (reference sequence). This chain's CDR3 is CASSESSGTSGKNEQFF. CDR3 sequence (DNA): TGCGCCAGCAGTGAGTCCTCCGGGACTAGCGGGAAGAATGAGCAGTTCTTC.

This clonotype was seen ten or more times. Here the CDR3 DNA reads TGTGCCAGCAGTGAATTAGAGGACACCTCCTACGAGCAGTACTTC. Translation gives CASSELEDTSYEQYF. This chain uses TRBV6-1 with TRBJ2-7, with TRBD1 as a possible D gene (5 bases). CDR3 size: 15 residues. Between the trimmed V and J ends, which lost 2 bases and 0 bases, there was a span of 11 bases. Germline CDR1 MNHNS, CDR2 SASEGT.

This chain joins TRBV19 and TRBJ2-7; 7 bases map to TRBD2. Trimming cost V 5 bases and J 4 bases; bases outside gene matches: 8. Per germline, CDR1 LNHDA and CDR2 SQIVND (reference sequence). The length of the CDR3 is 14 residues. The CDR3 region has the DNA TGTGCCAGTAGTCCACACGGCGGGAGTTACGAGCAGTACTTC. Protein: CASSPHGGSYEQYF.

The CDR3: CASRVPGQGFYEQYF. DNA for the CDR3: TGTGCCAGCAGGGTACCGGGACAGGGGTTCTACGAGCAGTACTTC. The V call is TRBV7-2, the J call TRBJ2-7; 10 nucleotides match TRBD1. The length of the CDR3 is 15 residues. After removal of 6 bases from V and 3 bases from J, the junction contained 8 bases not matched to a gene. In germline, CDR1 is SGHTA, CDR2 FQGNSA.

The sample holds a few counts of this clonotype. The chain employs TRBV12-3 or TRBV12-4 and TRBJ1-5; possible D gene TRBD1, 6 bases. The CDR3 is 15 amino acids. V lost 1 base and J 7 bases, leaving 14 bases between the germline ends. The CDR3 DNA reads TGTGCCAGCAGTTTAGGTCGGGGGGCAACCCAGCCCCAGCATTTT. It codes for CASSLGRGATQPQHF.

This clonotype was found many times. The CDR3: CSARGLVTGDTQYF. In DNA form, the CDR3 reads TGCAGTGCTAGAGGGTTGGTGACCGGGGATACGCAGTATTTT. The genes are TRBV20-1 and TRBJ2-3; D gene uncertain. The V gene's germline CDR1 is DFQATT and CDR2 SNEGSKA (reference sequence). The CDR3 length is 14 residues. V lost 1 base, J lost 6 bases, and 14 bases lay in between.

This clonotype has ten or more counts. The chain carries TRBV20-1 and TRBJ2-7, with 10 bases that match TRBD2. V gave up 0 bases and J gave up 4 bases; unmatched junction bases: 3. Germline V lookup: CDR1 DFQATT, CDR2 SNEGSKA (reference sequence). This CDR3 region has 14 residues. The CDR3 reads CSARDPSGRYEQYF. The DNA for the CDR3 is TGCAGTGCTAGAGATCCTAGCGGGAGATACGAGCAGTACTTC.

In this sample, this clonotype turned up a few times. This rearrangement joins TRBV4-3 to TRBJ2-5, with D unclear. The V end lost 1 base, the J end lost 1 base, and 4 bases lay between the germline ends. This CDR3 contains 13 residues. Germline V gives CDR1 LGHNA, CDR2 YSLEER. The CDR3 sequence is CASSQAFQETQYF. The CDR3 DNA reads as TGCGCCAGCAGCCAAGCTTTCCAAGAGACCCAGTACTTC.

In this sample, this clonotype turned up a few times. The chain has TRBV24-1 and TRBJ2-2; D possibly corresponds to TRBD2 (5 bases). Trimming removed 2 bases at V and 7 bases at J, with 16 bases between. Germline assignment: CDR1 KGHDR and CDR2 SFDVKD. The CDR3 contains 16 residues. CDR3 bases: TGTGCCACCAGTGATTCCCGGTTGAGGGCGATCGGGGAGCTGTTTTTT. Amino acid sequence: CATSDSRLRAIGELFF.

The chain couples TRBV19 to TRBJ2-1; the D gene could be TRBD1 or TRBD2 (5 bases each). This CDR3 comprises 14 residues. Trimming cost V 8 bases and J 0 bases, with 11 bases left between them. From germline, CDR1 is LNHDA and CDR2 SQIVND (reference sequence). CDR3 DNA: TGTGCCAGTCATTGGGGGAGCTCCTACAATGAGCAGTTCTTC. This gives the protein CASHWGSSYNEQFF.

The chain has TRBV27 and TRBJ2-2; a possible D gene is TRBD1 (6 bases). Trimming cost V 5 bases and J 0 bases, with 16 bases left between them. CDR1 and CDR2 (germline): MNHEY, SMNVEV (reference sequence). This CDR3 comprises 17 residues. The CDR3: CASSPIRGHANTGELFF. The CDR3 region has the DNA TGTGCCAGCAGTCCTATTCGGGGACACGCGAACACCGGGGAGCTGTTTTTT.

The table lists this clonotype with a few counts. The genes are TRBV12-3 or TRBV12-4 and TRBJ2-7; D is possibly TRBD1 or TRBD2 (5 bases each). This CDR3 contains 13 residues. V was pared by 5 bases and J by 9 bases, with 17 bases between. CDR3 nucleotide sequence: TGTGCCAGCAGTGCCGGGGCGTGGAGCGGGCAGTACTTC. This codes for CASSAGAWSGQYF.

This clonotype was picked up many times. The rearrangement uses TRBV12-3 or TRBV12-4 and TRBJ2-3; TRBD2 matches at 8 bases. The CDR3 has 16 amino acids. J lost 3 bases, V lost 0 bases, and 5 bases had no gene match. The CDR3 DNA is TGTGCCAGCAGTTTAGCGCGTCCTAGCGGGACAGATACGCAGTATTTT. Its protein product is CASSLARPSGTDTQYF.

This clonotype was found many times. This rearrangement joins TRBV27 to TRBJ2-7; no reliable D call. The CDR3 has 13 residues. Trimming stripped 4 bases from V and 2 bases from J, with 9 bases between. Germline V gene sequence: CDR1 MNHEY, CDR2 SMNVEV (reference sequence). The CDR3 DNA sequence: TGTGCCAGCAGTTACAAGAACACCTACGAGCAGTACTTC. This encodes CASSYKNTYEQYF.

The DNA for the CDR3 is TGTGCCAGCAGTGCACGCGGGCGCGGTGGGGGGGAGACCCAGTACTTC. Translating gives CASSARGRGGGETQYF. The V gene is TRBV25-1, the J gene TRBJ2-5; a possible D gene is TRBD2 (6 bases). V was shortened by 4 bases and J by 5 bases, with 20 bases between the two germline ends. This CDR3 has 16 amino acids. CDR1 MGHDK and CDR2 SYGVNS come from the germline V gene.

Only a few counts were recorded for this clonotype. The conserved final phenylalanine or tryptophan is absent from the CDR3, which likely points to a read error. CDR3 DNA sequence: TGTGCCAGCAGCCAAGGGTCCCCAGGGGGGTACACTGAAGCTTTCCTT. Amino acids: CASSQGSPGGYTEAFL. The chain carries TRBV13 and TRBJ1-1; 7 bases align to TRBD1. Per germline, CDR1 PRHDT and CDR2 FYEKMQ (reference sequence). The CDR3 has 16 residues. J gave up 3 bases and V 5 bases, and 12 bases lay outside the gene matches.

At least ten counts were recorded for this clonotype. This chain connects TRBV6-2 or TRBV6-3 to TRBJ2-7; 9 bases line up with TRBD1. This CDR3 is 14 amino acids long. Trimming cost V 4 bases and J 7 bases; bases outside gene matches: 8. The germline gives CDR1 MNHEY, CDR2 SVGEGT. The CDR3, as DNA: TGTGCCAGCAGTTTACAGGGGGCGCGGTTGGAGCAGTACTTC. This codes for CASSLQGARLEQYF.

This clonotype was seen at least ten times. V and J are TRBV2 and TRBJ1-5; 12 nucleotides match TRBD1. The CDR3 is 16 amino acids. From germline, CDR1 is SNHLY and CDR2 FYNNEI. Trimming at V came to 2 bases and at J to 7 bases, leaving 6 bases not matched to a gene. The CDR3 DNA is TGTGCCAGCAGTGAAATGGGACAGGGGGCTTGGCAGCCCCAGCATTTT. Protein product: CASSEMGQGAWQPQHF.

The rearrangement uses TRBV19 and TRBJ1-5, with D hard to call. Germline V CDR1 and CDR2: LNHDA, SQIVND (reference sequence). Trimming shortened V by 8 bases and J by 8 bases, and 4 bases separated the two germline ends. This CDR3 has 9 residues. CDR3 nucleotide sequence: TGTGCCAGTGGCAAGCCCCAGCATTTT. Translation: CASGKPQHF.